What follows are 15 T cell receptor beta chains derived from one specimen sequenced in a study of T cell clonality in common variable immunodeficiency. The table came from immunoSEQ multiplex PCR; TCRdb's copy has only in-frame clones and leaves some out. Sampling found about 37,000 clones, none seen once. The material sequenced was peripheral blood mononuclear cells. These receptors were obtained from a person between 18 and 75 years old in good health.

This clone was seen repeatedly, ten times or more. Sequencing ends 3 residues short of the CDR3 end; the germline J gene provides the rest. The chain combines TRBV18 with TRBJ1-5, with D uncertain. The length of the CDR3 is 14 residues. In germline, CDR1 is KGHSH, CDR2 LQKENI. Trimming took off 0 bases at V and 6 bases at J, with 9 bases between the two ends. The chain's CDR3 is CASSPPSSGQPQHF. The sequenced part of the CDR3 DNA is TGTGCCAGCTCACCACCGTCATCGGGTCAGCCC.

This clone has ten or more counts. The read halts 3 residues ahead of the CDR3 end, with the missing end drawn from the germline J gene. The chain couples TRBV6-2 or TRBV6-3 to TRBJ2-1; 8 bases agree with TRBD2. CDR1 MNHEY and CDR2 SVGEGT come from the germline V gene. This CDR3 is built from 14 residues. The ends lost 8 bases at V and 8 bases at J; junction bases unmatched: 11. The sequenced part of the CDR3 DNA is TGTGCCAGCGGATCGGGACTAGTGAGCGATGAG. Its translation: CASGSGLVSDE. The whole CDR3 is CASGSGLVSDEQFF.

This clone occurred many times. The CDR3 is cut off 3 residues early in the read; its end comes from the germline J gene. The rearrangement uses TRBV13 and TRBJ2-7; D might be TRBD1 (5 bases). The CDR3 length is 13 residues. Trimming shortened V by 2 bases and J by 2 bases, and 7 bases separated the two germline ends. Germline loops: CDR1 PRHDT, CDR2 FYEKMQ (reference sequence). The CDR3 sequence is CASSLRGTYEQYF. The part of the CDR3 DNA that was read is TGTGCCAGCAGCTTAAGGGGTACCTACGAG. Full variable domain (missing parts from reference TRBV13 and TRBJ2-7): AAGVIQSPRHLIKEKRETATLKCYPIPRHDTVYWYQQGPGQDPQFLISFYEKMQSDKGSIPDRFSAQQFSDYHSELNMSSLELGDSALYFCASSLRGTYEQYFGPGTRLTVT.

This clone was detected ten times or more. The read comes to an end 3 residues before the CDR3 does, leaving the germline J gene to fill in the end. The chain uses TRBV19 and TRBJ1-3, with a tentative D call TRBD1 (6 bases). Looked up from germline, CDR1 is LNHDA and CDR2 is SQIVND (reference sequence). The CDR3 extends over 17 amino acids. The V and J ends lost 5 bases and 0 bases respectively, with 17 bases between them. The sequenced CDR3 bases are TGTGCCAGTAGTTCACGCCCGAACAGGGCCTCTGGAAACACC. Protein product: CASSSRPNRASGNT. In full, the CDR3 is CASSSRPNRASGNTIYF.

This clone has a count of ten or more. The read gets to within 3 residues of the CDR3 end, and the germline J gene fills in the rest. The chain recombines TRBV19 with TRBJ2-7, with 9 bases that match TRBD1. V lost 5 bases and J lost 4; bases outside the gene matches: 6. In germline, CDR1 is LNHDA, CDR2 SQIVND (reference sequence). The CDR3 totals 14 residues. CDR3 bases read: TGTGCCAGTAGTTCTCCGGACAGGGGATACGAG. Its protein is CASSSPDRGYE. Given in full, the CDR3 is CASSSPDRGYEQYF.

This clone was counted at least ten times. The CDR3 extends 3 residues past the end of the read, so its final part is completed from the germline J gene. The V and J genes are TRBV15 and TRBJ1-2, with D hard to call. Germline CDR1 LNHNV, CDR2 YYDKDF (reference sequence). The CDR3 length is 13 residues. V gave up 0 bases and J gave up 5 bases, with 7 bases separating them. CDR3 bases read: TGTGCCACCAGCAGAGATGGAGGGTATGGC. Translating gives CATSRDGGYG. The CDR3, in full, reads CATSRDGGYGYTF.

This clone appeared many times. Coverage ceases 3 residues before the CDR3 finishes, and the germline J gene fills in the end. The J gene is TRBJ2-1, the V gene TRBV5-4, with no clear D. The germline gives CDR1 SGHNT, CDR2 YYREEE (reference sequence). This CDR3 region has 13 residues. The ends were cut back, 4 bases at V and 1 base at J, with 6 bases in the middle. This CDR3 reads CASSPVSYNEQFF. CDR3 DNA, as far as it was read: TGTGCCAGCAGCCCGGTGTCCTACAATGAG.

In this sample, this clone turned up many times. Sequencing ends 3 residues short of the CDR3 end; the germline J gene provides the rest. This chain connects TRBV5-5 to TRBJ2-1; D remains ambiguous. V lost 0 bases and J lost 7, with 8 bases in between. The germline CDR1 and CDR2 sequences are SGHKS and YYEKEE (reference sequence). CDR3 size: 13 residues. Incomplete CDR3 DNA: TGTGCCAGCAGCTTGGTTAGCCCAAATGAG. Translated, it gives CASSLVSPNE. The whole CDR3 protein is CASSLVSPNEQFF.

This clone was counted many times. The read halts 3 residues ahead of the CDR3 end, with the missing end drawn from the germline J gene. The V gene is TRBV19, the J gene TRBJ2-3; the match to TRBD2 covers 10 bases. Germline CDR1 reads LNHDA; CDR2 reads SQIVND (reference sequence). The CDR3 covers 15 residues. The trim removed 5 bases at V and 4 bases at J, leaving 6 bases unmatched. The CDR3 sequence is CASSSSGRAADTQYF. The CDR3 DNA, read in part, is TGTGCCAGTAGTTCAAGCGGGAGGGCCGCAGATACG.

This clone was recorded many times. The read ends 3 residues early relative to the CDR3; the germline J gene fills the gap. The rearrangement uses TRBV19 and TRBJ1-2, with a possible D match to TRBD1 (6 bases). The CDR3 sequence is 13 residues long. Germline V gives CDR1 LNHDA, CDR2 SQIVND (reference sequence). The CDR3 region is CASSMWNREGYTF. The DNA read from the CDR3 is TGTGCCAGTAGTATGTGGAACAGGGAAGGC.

This clone has ten or more counts. Read data end 3 residues before the CDR3 end; the end is taken from the germline J gene. This sequence joins TRBV30 and TRBJ2-7, with D possibly matching TRBD2 (6 bases). The V end lost 5 bases, the J end lost 2 bases, and 10 bases lay between the germline ends. The CDR3 length is 12 residues. Germline V gene lookup returns CDR1 GTSNPN and CDR2 SVGIG (reference sequence). The part of the CDR3 DNA that was read is TGTGCCTGGGGGACTGTTCCCTACGAG. Translated: CAWGTVPYE. The entire CDR3 protein reads CAWGTVPYEQYF.

This clone was counted at least ten times. The read terminates 3 residues ahead of where the CDR3 ends, so the germline J gene completes it. This chain uses TRBV5-1 with TRBJ2-7; TRBD1 matches 8 bases. From germline, CDR1 is SGHRS and CDR2 YFSETQ. CDR3 length: 16 residues. After removal of 0 bases from V and 3 bases from J, the junction contained 8 bases not matched to a gene. The CDR3 bases that were read are TGCGCCAGCAGCTTGGCAGGGGGCGACGCGATCTACGAG. Translated, it gives CASSLAGGDAIYE. The complete CDR3 reads CASSLAGGDAIYEQYF.

This clone was detected many times. The read gets to within 3 residues of the CDR3 end, and the germline J gene fills in the rest. The rearrangement links TRBV30 to TRBJ2-3; 8 positions match TRBD2. J lost 4 bases, V lost 6 bases, and 12 bases had no gene match. CDR3 length equals 15 residues. Germline V lookup: CDR1 GTSNPN, CDR2 SVGIG (reference sequence). CDR3: CACTPSGSISDTQYF. The CDR3 DNA, read in part, is TGTGCCTGTACCCCGAGCGGGAGTATTTCAGATACG.

This clone appeared many times. An end of the junction does not agree with germline; a read error may underlie this. The read ends 3 residues early relative to the CDR3; the germline J gene fills the gap. The chain has TRBV4-2 and TRBJ2-1; TRBD2 matches at 8 bases. CDR1 is LGHNA, CDR2 YNFKEQ, per germline. The CDR3 totals 16 residues. The CDR3 here is CASSLEAGVSYNEQFF. The CDR3 DNA, read in part, is TGCGCCAGCAGCCTAGAAGCGGGAGTCTCCTACAATGAG.

This clone was detected many times. With the read ending 3 residues before the CDR3 end, the germline J gene is used to fill in that end. The V and J genes are TRBV20-1 and TRBJ1-2; 7 bases line up with TRBD1. Germline CDR1 and CDR2: DFQATT and SNEGSKA (reference sequence). This CDR3 has 13 amino acids. The CDR3 protein is CSTQGSTNYGYTF. The CDR3 bases that were read are TGCAGCACACAGGGGTCGACTAACTATGGC.